A single sample gave rise to the 26 T cell receptor beta chains below, sequenced in a study of beta chain features in type 1 diabetes. Their antigens are not known. Study-level points and caveats: Shorter TCRB CDR3s, moderately but significantly so, were found in Type 1 diabetes patients in all four CD4+ subsets.

Since all of the isolated RNA was reverse transcribed, expressed TCRB transcripts were what got sequenced. Generated by immunoSEQ multiplex PCR, the TCRdb table keeps only in-frame clones and is missing some. The sample lists roughly 330,000 clones, about 14% occurring once. The sample consisted of naive CD4+ T cells from blood. These receptors all stem from a young woman with type 1 diabetes.

Only a few counts were recorded for this clone. V usage is TRBV11-3 and J usage is TRBJ1-1; D is perhaps TRBD1 (6 bases). The V gene's germline CDR1 is SGHNT and CDR2 YENEEA. Deletions cut 7 bases from V and 0 bases from J, with 9 bases between. This CDR3 has 13 residues. CDR3 DNA sequence: TGTGCCAGCACCAGGGGTATGAACACTGAAGCTTTCTTT. Translating it yields CASTRGMNTEAFF.

This clone was detected only a few times. This rearrangement joins TRBV28 to TRBJ2-3; D remains unclear. This CDR3 is built from 14 residues. V lost 8 bases to trimming and J lost 4 bases, with 16 bases between them. Looked up from germline, CDR1 is MDHEN and CDR2 is SYDVKM. CDR3 DNA: TGTGCCAGCGGCCGCACCCGAGGTGCAGATACGCAGTATTTT. Its translation is CASGRTRGADTQYF.

Only a few counts were recorded for this clone. The chain links TRBV28 to TRBJ2-4; weak D call: TRBD2 (5 bases). Germline V gives CDR1 MDHEN, CDR2 SYDVKM. With 4 bases removed from V and 15 bases from J, the gap between germline ends came to 16 bases. The CDR3 has 12 residues. CDR3 amino acids: CASSSSLRGSYF. CDR3 bases: TGTGCCAGCAGTTCTAGCCTACGCGGGTCGTACTTC.

This clone has only a few counts. The J gene is TRBJ1-1, the V gene TRBV7-2; no reliable D call. The germline gives CDR1 SGHTA, CDR2 FQGNSA. Trimming left V 2 bases short and J 0 bases short, with 7 bases between. CDR3 length equals 14 residues. This CDR3 is CASSLPGLNTEAFF. The CDR3 region has the DNA TGTGCCAGCAGCTTACCGGGATTGAACACTGAAGCTTTCTTT. The whole variable domain, remainder taken from reference TRBV7-2 and TRBJ1-1, is GAGVSQSPSNKVTEKGKDVELRCDPISGHTALYWYRQSLGQGLEFLIYFQGNSAPDKSGLPSDRFSAERTGGSVSTLTIQRTQQEDSAVYLCASSLPGLNTEAFFGQGTRLTVV.

This chain joins TRBV2 and TRBJ2-2; weak D call: TRBD2 (6 bases). V was pared by 6 bases and J by 1 base, with 9 bases between. The CDR3 totals 14 residues. Germline CDR1 SNHLY, CDR2 FYNNEI. The CDR3 region is CASRIAENTGELFF. DNA of the CDR3: TGTGCCAGCAGAATAGCGGAGAACACCGGGGAGCTGTTTTTT.

V usage is TRBV10-3 and J usage is TRBJ2-5; the D gene is possibly TRBD1 (5 bases). The CDR3 spans 14 residues. Germline CDR1 reads ENHRY; CDR2 reads SYGVKD. Trimming shortened V by 6 bases and J by 2 bases, and 13 bases separated the two germline ends. CDR3 sequence reads: CAISLDRSQETQYF. The CDR3 DNA follows: TGTGCCATCAGCCTAGACAGAAGTCAAGAGACCCAGTACTTC.

This clone occurred a few times. The genes are TRBV12-5 and TRBJ2-7; 9 nucleotides align to TRBD2. The CDR3 covers 17 residues. CDR1 and CDR2 (germline): LGHNT, FRNRAP. V was clipped by 0 bases and J by 4 bases; unmatched bases: 10. CDR3 amino acids: CASGLVRWTSEIYEQYV. CDR3 nucleotides: TGTGCTAGTGGTTTGGTAAGGTGGACTAGCGAGATATACGAGCAGTACGTC.

The chain joins TRBV14 to TRBJ2-3; D gene uncertain. V lost 4 bases and J lost 0, with 8 bases in between. CDR1 SGHDN and CDR2 FVKESK come from the germline V gene. The CDR3 is 14 amino acids. The CDR3 reads CASSLGVSTDTQYF. DNA of the CDR3: TGTGCCAGCAGCCTCGGTGTTAGCACAGATACGCAGTATTTT. The whole variable domain, filled in from reference TRBV14 and TRBJ2-3, reads EAGVTQFPSHSVIEKGQTVTLRCDPISGHDNLYWYRRVMGKEIKFLLHFVKESKQDESGMPNNRFLAERTGGTYSTLKVQPAELEDSGVYFCASSLGVSTDTQYFGPGTRLTVL.

V gene TRBV5-8 combines with J gene TRBJ2-7; D is perhaps TRBD1 (6 bases). The CDR3 runs 13 residues. Germline CDR1 is SGHTS and CDR2 is YDEGEE. The V gene lost 4 bases and the J gene lost 5 bases, with 13 bases spanning the gap. CDR3 coding DNA: TGTGCCAGCAGCCTCGCAGGGGTCCACGAGCAGTACTTC. Translation: CASSLAGVHEQYF. Supplemented by reference TRBV5-8 and TRBJ2-7, the full variable domain reads EAGVTQSPTHLIKTRGQQATLRCSPISGHTSVYWYQQALGLGLQFLLWYDEGEERNRGNFPPRFSGRQFPNYSSELNVNALELEDSALYLCASSLAGVHEQYFGPGTRLTVT.

The rearrangement uses TRBV29-1 and TRBJ1-1; no definite D call. The germline CDR1 and CDR2 sequences are SQVTM and ANQGSEA. Trimming stripped 4 bases from V and 0 bases from J, with 15 bases between. There are 15 residues in the CDR3. CDR3 sequence: CSVVDGRLMNTEAFF. The CDR3 DNA reads TGCAGCGTTGTTGATGGGCGCCTGATGAACACTGAAGCTTTCTTT. Supplemented by reference TRBV29-1 and TRBJ1-1, the full variable domain reads SAVISQKPSRDICQRGTSLTIQCQVDSQVTMMFWYRQQPGQSLTLIATANQGSEATYESGFVIDKFPISRPNLTFSTLTVSNMSPEDSSIYLCSVVDGRLMNTEAFFGQGTRLTVV.

V and J are TRBV5-1 and TRBJ2-7; TRBD1 aligns across 8 bases. J lost 3 bases, V lost 5 bases, and 7 bases had no gene match. Looked up from germline, CDR1 is SGHRS and CDR2 is YFSETQ. This CDR3 comprises 14 residues. This CDR3 is CASRNGQGYYEQYF. In DNA form, the CDR3 reads TGCGCCAGCAGAAACGGACAGGGCTACTACGAGCAGTACTTC. Full variable domain (outside the CDR3, taken from reference TRBV5-1 and TRBJ2-7): KAGVTQTPRYLIKTRGQQVTLSCSPISGHRSVSWYQQTPGQGLQFLFEYFSETQRNKGNFPGRFSGRQFSNSRSEMNVSTLELGDSALYLCASRNGQGYYEQYFGPGTRLTVT.

The V call is TRBV28, the J call TRBJ2-7; tentative D call: TRBD2 (6 bases). The CDR3 is 11 residues long. The germline gives CDR1 MDHEN, CDR2 SYDVKM. Trimming took off 7 bases at V and 9 bases at J, with 13 bases between the two ends. CDR3 nucleotides: TGTGCCAGCACCCCGGGGGTGCGGCAGTACTTC. Its protein product is CASTPGVRQYF. Full variable domain (outside the CDR3, taken from reference TRBV28 and TRBJ2-7): DVKVTQSSRYLVKRTGEKVFLECVQDMDHENMFWYRQDPGLGLRLIYFSYDVKMKEKGDIPEGYSVSREKKERFSLILESASTNQTSMYLCASTPGVRQYFGPGTRLTVT.

This clone was counted a few times. This chain joins TRBV9 and TRBJ1-2, with D possibly being TRBD1 (6 bases). The length of the CDR3 is 15 residues. The ends were cut back, 0 bases at V and 0 bases at J, with 9 bases in the middle. Germline CDR1 is SGDLS and CDR2 is YYNGEE. CDR3 nucleotides: TGTGCCAGCAGCGTAGCGGCAGGGGCTAACTATGGCTACACCTTC. It encodes CASSVAAGANYGYTF.

There are a few counts of this clone. This chain joins TRBV18 and TRBJ1-1, with 7 bases fitting TRBD1. The CDR3 runs 16 residues. Germline-derived CDR1 and CDR2 are KGHSH and LQKENI. With V trimmed by 2 bases and J by 5 bases, 11 bases remained unmatched. DNA for the CDR3: TGTGCCAGCTCACCATCCGTCGCCTTGGACAGGACTGAAGCTTTCTTT. It encodes CASSPSVALDRTEAFF.

The chain uses TRBV11-3 and TRBJ2-3; D call uncertain. The V gene lost 3 bases and the J gene lost 6 bases, with 4 bases spanning the gap. From germline, CDR1 is SGHNT and CDR2 YENEEA. The CDR3 sequence is 11 residues long. CDR3 nucleotides: TGTGCCAGCAGCTTTGGCGATACGCAGTATTTT. It codes for CASSFGDTQYF. The whole variable domain, filled in from reference TRBV11-3 and TRBJ2-3, reads EAGVVQSPRYKIIEKKQPVAFWCNPISGHNTLYWYLQNLGQGPELLIRYENEEAVDDSQLPKDRFSAERLKGVDSTLKIQPAELGDSAVYLCASSFGDTQYFGPGTRLTVL.

This clone was seen only a few times. The chain has TRBV7-9 and TRBJ1-2; the D is unclear. V was shortened by 1 base and J by 3 bases, with 15 bases between the two germline ends. The V gene's germline CDR1 is SEHNR and CDR2 FQNEAQ (reference sequence). The CDR3 covers 16 residues. The CDR3 DNA sequence: TGTGCCAGCAGCTTAGGGACCGGAGGTTTGGACTATGGCTACACCTTC. Translation gives CASSLGTGGLDYGYTF. Supplemented by reference TRBV7-9 and TRBJ1-2, the full variable domain reads DTGVSQNPRHKITKRGQNVTFRCDPISEHNRLYWYRQTLGQGPEFLTYFQNEAQLEKSRLLSDRFSAERPKGSFSTLEIQRTEQGDSAMYLCASSLGTGGLDYGYTFGSGTRLTVV.

V usage is TRBV6-1 and J usage is TRBJ2-7, with TRBD2 matching 10 bases. The V segment lost 2 bases and the J segment 6 bases; nucleotides outside the gene matches: 4. The V gene's germline CDR1 is MNHNS and CDR2 SASEGT. This CDR3 comprises 14 residues. This CDR3 is CASSELAGAGEQYV. CDR3 sequence (DNA): TGTGCCAGCAGTGAACTAGCGGGAGCGGGCGAGCAGTACGTC.

The J gene is TRBJ1-1, the V gene TRBV18; 10 bases map to TRBD1. CDR1 and CDR2 from the germline V gene are KGHSH and LQKENI. V gave up 2 bases and J gave up 0 bases; unmatched junction bases: 0. The CDR3 extends over 15 amino acids. In DNA, the CDR3 is TGTGCCAGCTCACCAGGGACAGGGGTGAACACTGAAGCTTTCTTT. Its translation: CASSPGTGVNTEAFF.

Points on this clone: Other DNA sequences in this sample translate to the same CDR3. The chain combines TRBV5-1 with TRBJ2-6; TRBD1 might be the D (5 bases). This CDR3 region has 15 residues. V was cut by 3 bases and J by 0 bases, with 7 bases left in between. CDR1 is SGHRS, CDR2 YFSETQ, per germline. CDR3 DNA: TGCGCCAGCAGCTCTACAGGCTCTGGGGCCAACGTCCTGACTTTC. As protein: CASSSTGSGANVLTF.

A remark on this clone: The same CDR3 is also encoded by other DNA sequences in this sample. The chain combines TRBV5-1 with TRBJ1-2, with 8 nucleotides matching TRBD1. Germline CDR1 reads SGHRS; CDR2 reads YFSETQ. V shed 0 bases and J 5 bases; nucleotides not matched to a gene: 3. The CDR3 contains 14 residues. The CDR3 nucleotides read TGCGCCAGCAGCTTGGGCGACAGGGGATATGGCTACACCTTC. Its translation: CASSLGDRGYGYTF.

This clone was picked up a small number of times. This chain uses TRBV7-9 with TRBJ2-7; TRBD2 is a possible D gene (5 bases). The CDR3 runs to 16 residues. The V gene lost 0 bases and the J gene lost 8 bases, with 20 bases spanning the gap. Germline-derived CDR1 and CDR2 are SEHNR and FQNEAQ (reference sequence). The DNA for the CDR3 is TGTGCCAGCAGCTTAGCGCCGCCCCCTCCTGCCGGGAAGCAGTACTTC. This translates into CASSLAPPPPAGKQYF.

This sequence joins TRBV28 and TRBJ2-1; no firm D call. The germline V gene has CDR1 MDHEN and CDR2 SYDVKM. The CDR3 has 13 amino acids. V dropped 4 bases and J dropped 9 bases, with 13 bases sitting between them. CDR3 bases: TGTGCCAGCAGTTACCCCGTTAAGAGTGAGCAGTTCTTC. Translating gives CASSYPVKSEQFF.

In its sample, this clone was seen a few times. This sequence joins TRBV6-5 and TRBJ1-2; no firm D call. This CDR3 comprises 13 residues. V was cut by 3 bases and J by 0 bases, with 5 bases left in between. Germline-derived CDR1 and CDR2 are MNHEY and SVGAGI. The CDR3 nucleotides read TGTGCCAGCAGTTATTCTCCTAACTATGGCTACACCTTC. Amino acid sequence: CASSYSPNYGYTF.

This clone showed up just a few times. The chain has TRBV15 and TRBJ2-3; D may be TRBD2 (6 bases). The CDR3 has 15 amino acids. V lost 5 bases and J 0 bases, leaving 12 bases between the germline ends. The V gene's germline CDR1 is LNHNV and CDR2 YYDKDF (reference sequence). CDR3 sequence: CATSEAAGSTDTQYF. For the CDR3, the DNA is TGTGCCACCAGCGAGGCGGCGGGAAGCACAGATACGCAGTATTTT.

The J gene is TRBJ2-7, the V gene TRBV6-6; the match to TRBD2 covers 11 bases. The CDR3 is made up of 14 amino acids. V dropped 5 bases and J dropped 3; count of bases not matched to a gene: 3. Per the germline V gene, CDR1 is MNHNY and CDR2 is SVGAGI (reference sequence). The CDR3 sequence: CASSEGLAVYEQYF. The CDR3 bases are TGTGCCAGCAGTGAGGGACTAGCGGTCTACGAGCAGTACTTC.

This chain uses TRBV7-2 with TRBJ1-2; D uncertain. Trimming removed 1 base at V and 2 bases at J, with 8 bases between. Germline V gene data show CDR1 as SGHTA and CDR2 as FQGNSA. This CDR3 spans 14 amino acids. The CDR3 bases are TGTGCCAGCAGCTTAGATGGCGGAAACTATGGCTACACCTTC. As protein: CASSLDGGNYGYTF.